These T cell receptor beta chains were read from a single sample in a study of T-cell memory formation after mild COVID-19. TCRdb analysed the 5' RACE reads with MiXCR anew, one entry per CDR3 protein. In the table there are about 200,000 distinct CDR3 sequences, about 9.2% of which are singletons. The specimen was PBMCs or a T cell subset sorted from them (not recorded which). The source of these receptors is a man younger than 35 who had mild COVID-19 (a few samples of this study predate the infection). Cell type and time point are not known. Each CDR3 is given with its conserved first and last residue. A D gene is named only where the DNA matches it firmly. Only part of the rows carry a size: once, few, many, or a class if the clone is expanded.

TRBJ2-3,many,NA,TRBV29-1,CSVEFGAATDTQYF,TGCAGCGTTGAATTCGGGGCCGCCACAGATACGCAGTATTTT
TRBJ2-3,once,NA,TRBV7-8,CASSSDRTDTQYF,TGTGCCAGCAGCTCCGATAGGACAGATACGCAGTATTTT
TRBJ2-1,NA,TRBD2,TRBV20-1,CSARDSGGDYNEQFF,TGCAGTGCTAGAGATTCGGGAGGCGACTACAATGAGCAGTTCTTC
TRBJ1-2,few,TRBD1,TRBV6-6,CASSRDRGSGYTF,TGTGCCAGCAGTCGGGACAGGGGGAGTGGCTACACCTTC
TRBJ2-3,many,NA,TRBV7-2,CASSLRRSQTDTQYF,TGTGCCAGCAGCTTACGACGCTCGCAGACAGATACGCAGTATTTT
TRBJ2-3,many,NA,TRBV7-2,CASTPHKGPDTQYF,TGTGCCAGCACCCCTCATAAGGGCCCAGATACGCAGTATTTT
TRBJ2-7,many,NA,TRBV29-1,CSVVWDYEQYF,TGCAGCGTCGTTTGGGACTACGAGCAGTACTTC
TRBJ2-7,few,NA,TRBV6-1,CASSGATSYEQYF,TGTGCCAGCTCGGGGGCGACCTCCTACGAGCAGTACTTC
TRBJ1-1,many,NA,TRBV5-1,CASSQGPRNTEAFF,TGCGCCAGCAGCCAAGGACCGAGGAACACTGAAGCTTTCTTT
TRBJ1-3,NA,NA,TRBV2,CASRPQGPGNTIYF,TGTGCCAGCAGACCGCAGGGTCCGGGAAACACCATATATTTT
TRBJ2-3,NA,NA,TRBV4-1,CASSQVRGRTPSTQYF,TGCGCCAGCAGCCAAGTAAGGGGTCGGACCCCTTCCACGCAGTATTTT
TRBJ2-1,few,NA,TRBV6-4,CASSDEFSGYNEQFF,TGTGCCAGCAGTGACGAGTTTTCCGGTTACAATGAGCAGTTCTTC
TRBJ1-1,few,TRBD1,TRBV5-4,CASTRGDRGTEAFF,TGTGCCAGCACCAGGGGGGACAGGGGCACTGAAGCTTTCTTT
TRBJ2-5,NA,NA,TRBV12-3/TRBV12-4,CASSVRTAPVQETQYF,TGTGCCAGCAGTGTACGGACAGCCCCCGTCCAAGAGACCCAGTACTTC
TRBJ1-3,NA,NA,TRBV10-3,CAISDVATSGNTIYF,TGTGCCATTAGTGATGTGGCTACCTCTGGAAACACCATATATTTT
TRBJ2-3,few,NA,TRBV24-1,CATSEEATDTQYF,TGTGCCACCAGTGAGGAAGCTACAGATACGCAGTATTTT
TRBJ1-5,NA,NA,TRBV5-1,CASSLGGPHDEYSNQPQHF,TGCGCCAGCTCCCTTGGGGGGCCCCACGATGAGTATAGCAATCAGCCCCAGCATTTT
TRBJ2-1,many,NA,TRBV20-1,CSAREDRLSYNEQFF,TGCAGTGCTAGAGAGGACCGGCTTTCCTACAATGAGCAGTTCTTC
TRBJ2-6,few,NA,TRBV11-2,CASSLAQGSGANVLTF,TGTGCCAGCAGCTTAGCGCAGGGTTCAGGGGCCAACGTCCTGACTTTC
TRBJ2-3,many,TRBD1,TRBV5-1,CASSHGQGADTQYF,TGCGCCAGCAGCCACGGACAGGGGGCAGATACGCAGTATTTT
TRBJ1-2,few,TRBD1,TRBV4-3,CASSPGQDSYGYTF,TGCGCCAGCAGCCCCGGACAGGATAGCTATGGCTACACCTTC
TRBJ1-4,few,NA,TRBV3-1,CASSQMEGTGEKLFF,TGTGCCAGCAGCCAAATGGAGGGCACTGGTGAAAAACTGTTTTTT
TRBJ2-5,NA,NA,TRBV9,CASSVSRGQETQYF,TGTGCCAGCAGCGTATCGCGGGGCCAAGAGACCCAGTACTTC
TRBJ2-3,NA,NA,TRBV18,CASSPTPASTDTQYF,TGTGCCAGCTCACCGACTCCTGCAAGCACAGATACGCAGTATTTT
TRBJ1-2,few,NA,TRBV7-2,CASSLWSLREEDYGYTF,TGTGCCAGCAGCTTATGGTCTCTCAGGGAGGAGGACTATGGCTACACCTTC
TRBJ2-3,few,TRBD1,TRBV5-8,CASSWDRSTDTQYF,TGTGCCAGCAGCTGGGACAGGAGCACAGATACGCAGTATTTT
TRBJ1-6,NA,NA,TRBV4-1,CASSPDRSSPLHF,TGCGCCAGCAGTCCGGATAGAAGTTCACCCCTCCACTTT
TRBJ2-3,few,NA,TRBV20-1,CSAPPRGGVSDTQYF,TGCAGTGCTCCCCCACGTGGGGGCGTCTCGGATACGCAGTATTTT
TRBJ2-7,many,TRBD1,TRBV5-1,CASSLGDRGEQYF,TGCGCCAGCAGCTTGGGGGACAGGGGCGAGCAGTACTTC
TRBJ1-5,few,NA,TRBV6-1,CASSESGVPLAYF,TGTGCCAGCAGTGAAAGTGGAGTGCCACTTGCGTATTTT
TRBJ1-1,NA,NA,TRBV29-1,CSVGPGEGNTEAFF,TGCAGCGTTGGACCAGGGGAGGGGAACACTGAAGCTTTCTTT
TRBJ2-2,NA,NA,TRBV7-2,CASNVPRVRGTGELFF,TGTGCCAGTAACGTCCCCAGGGTCCGGGGCACCGGGGAGCTGTTTTTT
TRBJ2-3,few,NA,TRBV10-3,CAIGKTPPDTQYF,TGTGCCATCGGAAAGACTCCCCCAGATACGCAGTATTTT
TRBJ1-1,NA,NA,TRBV2,CASSDPQGRNTEAFF,TGTGCCAGCAGTGACCCACAGGGAAGGAACACTGAAGCTTTCTTT
TRBJ1-5,NA,NA,TRBV12-3/TRBV12-4,CASSRDGDSNQPQHF,TGTGCCAGCAGTCGAGACGGAGATAGCAATCAGCCCCAGCATTTT
TRBJ1-1,NA,TRBD1,TRBV18,CASSPDRGVVNTEAFF,TGTGCCAGCTCACCAGACAGGGGGGTGGTGAACACTGAAGCTTTCTTT
TRBJ2-7,many,TRBD1,TRBV20-1,CSAVRGFSYEQYF,TGCAGTGCGGTCAGGGGGTTCTCCTACGAGCAGTACTTC
TRBJ2-5,NA,TRBD2,TRBV4-3,CASSRNLAGVYQETQYF,TGCGCCAGCAGCCGAAACCTAGCGGGGGTGTACCAAGAGACCCAGTACTTC
TRBJ1-1,NA,NA,TRBV19,CASSKRGGGTEAFF,TGTGCCAGTAGTAAGAGGGGTGGCGGCACTGAAGCTTTCTTT
TRBJ1-5,few,NA,TRBV6-2/TRBV6-3,CASSYSRSRVIGNQPQHF,TGTGCCAGCAGTTACTCGAGGAGTAGGGTCATCGGCAATCAGCCCCAGCATTTT
TRBJ2-5,few,TRBD1,TRBV18,CASSPWLSGQGVETQYF,TGTGCCAGCTCACCATGGCTCTCCGGACAGGGGGTAGAGACCCAGTACTTC
TRBJ1-4,many,NA,TRBV7-2,CASSPRPTQGEKLFF,TGTGCCAGCAGCCCCAGACCAACCCAGGGTGAAAAACTGTTTTTT
TRBJ2-1,many,NA,TRBV7-9,CASSFADEQFF,TGTGCCAGCAGCTTCGCGGATGAGCAGTTCTTC
TRBJ2-7,few,NA,TRBV11-2,CASSLGRVEQYF,TGTGCCAGCAGCTTAGGTCGGGTCGAGCAGTACTTC
TRBJ2-7,NA,NA,TRBV11-2,CASSEDREGEQYF,TGTGCCAGCAGCGAGGACAGGGAGGGCGAGCAGTACTTC
TRBJ1-2,NA,NA,TRBV12-3/TRBV12-4,CASSPGTRYGYTF,TGTGCCAGCAGTCCCGGGACTCGCTATGGCTACACCTTC
TRBJ1-1,NA,TRBD1,TRBV5-4,CASRSQGAMNTEAFF,TGTGCCAGCAGGTCTCAGGGGGCGATGAACACTGAAGCTTTCTTT
TRBJ2-1,few,NA,TRBV10-2,CASSELYNEQFF,TGCGCCAGCAGTGAGTTATACAATGAGCAGTTCTTC
TRBJ2-3,few,TRBD1,TRBV12-3/TRBV12-4,CASSGTGAGADTQYF,TGTGCCAGCTCCGGGACAGGGGCAGGGGCAGATACGCAGTATTTT
TRBJ2-1,NA,NA,TRBV12-3/TRBV12-4,CASTGGTHNEQFF,TGTGCCAGCACCGGGGGCACCCACAATGAGCAGTTCTTC
TRBJ2-4,NA,TRBD1,TRBV20-1,CSASVDRNIQYF,TGCAGTGCTAGCGTGGACAGGAACATTCAGTACTTC
TRBJ1-1,few,NA,TRBV7-2,CASSLGGGLGTEAFF,TGTGCCAGCAGCTTAGGGGGGGGCTTGGGCACTGAAGCTTTCTTT
TRBJ2-5,few,TRBD2,TRBV5-6,CASSLRLALGETQYF,TGTGCCAGCAGCCTCAGACTAGCACTCGGAGAGACCCAGTACTTC
TRBJ2-5,few,NA,TRBV4-2,CASSQDMETQYF,TGTGCCAGCAGCCAAGATATGGAGACCCAGTACTTC
TRBJ2-1,NA,TRBD2,TRBV20-1,CSASRLAGRYNEQFF,TGCAGTGCTAGTCGGCTAGCGGGGAGGTACAATGAGCAGTTCTTC
TRBJ2-3,NA,NA,TRBV6-5,CATVLTGSDTQYF,TGTGCCACCGTCCTTACAGGGTCCGATACGCAGTATTTT
TRBJ2-1,few,NA,TRBV7-2,CASSLIQGNEQFF,TGTGCCAGCAGCTTAATTCAAGGCAATGAGCAGTTCTTC
TRBJ1-5,NA,TRBD1,TRBV29-1,CSVQGAGQPQHF,TGCAGCGTACAGGGGGCAGGCCAGCCCCAGCATTTT
TRBJ2-2,NA,TRBD2,TRBV20-1,CSVAGGAGTGELFF,TGCAGTGTTGCCGGGGGGGCGGGCACCGGGGAGCTGTTTTTT